The rows below give T cell receptor beta chains drawn from one sample of a study of T-cell reconstitution after alpha-beta-depleted transplantation in children. TCRdb reanalysed the PCR reads using MiXCR and keeps one entry per CDR3 protein. The sample has around 500,000 distinct CDR3 sequences; approximately 13% are singletons. The sample consisted of PBMCs from the stem cell graft donor, taken from the stem cell graft. These receptors all come from a human donor who donated a stem cell graft to a child with combined immunodeficiency. The conserved cysteine and the conserved F or W are not part of the CDR3 here.

10	TRBV20-1	TRBJ2-7	SASPSSYEQY
13	TRBV4-3	TRBJ1-1	ASSQGFGGRTEAF
14	TRBV5-5	TRBJ2-5	ASSLEGGDTQETQY
15	TRBV20-1	TRBJ2-7	SARDDVRGDAAYEQY
14	TRBV12-3/TRBV12-4	TRBJ2-5	ASSLIAGRAGETQY
12	TRBV14	TRBJ2-1	ASQQTSGYNEQF
13	TRBV20-1	TRBJ1-1	SVLPIGGTNTEAF
12	TRBV10-3	TRBJ2-2	AIPWGQNTGELF
10	TRBV24-1	TRBJ1-1	ATAAGSTEAF
15	TRBV18	TRBJ2-3	ASSPELAGAYRGTQY
11	TRBV20-1	TRBJ1-2	SAPTTENYGYT
12	TRBV6-1	TRBJ2-7	ASSPGTGFFEQY
14	TRBV4-1	TRBJ2-7	VSSQDLLAGAYEQY
12	TRBV10-2	TRBJ2-7	ASSETAGPYEQY
13	TRBV6-1	TRBJ2-4	ASVDGSEAGNIQY
15	TRBV5-1	TRBJ2-1	ASSPLAGGGAWSEQF
12	TRBV20-1	TRBJ2-7	SARDGAASYEQY
14	TRBV7-9	TRBJ2-1	ASSLGFGRSYNEQF
11	TRBV18	TRBJ2-5	ASSQGTQETQY
10	TRBV12-3/TRBV12-4	TRBJ2-1	ASKSGSLGQF
17	TRBV3-1	TRBJ2-1	ASCLSTRLAAQDWNEQF
10	TRBV30	TRBJ2-2	AWSVVAGELF
13	TRBV4-3	TRBJ2-5	ASSQGWTGMETQY
13	TRBV12-3/TRBV12-4	TRBJ2-1	ASLLTVSSYNEQF
13	TRBV5-1	TRBJ2-5	ASSLASGSPETQY
13	TRBV7-2	TRBJ2-7	ASSVTGGTMYEQY
13	TRBV5-6	TRBJ1-6	ASSFWDRAGSPLH
12	TRBV7-9	TRBJ2-2	ASSLSQNTGELF
14	TRBV7-2	TRBJ2-3	ASSLSLRESTDTQY
12	TRBV4-3	TRBJ2-7	ASSQDDRSHEQY
11	TRBV6-5	TRBJ2-1	ASSYERQSEQF
14	TRBV7-2	TRBJ2-3	ASSLGTGRVTDTQY
15	TRBV7-9	TRBJ2-3	ASSLVQREGLTDTQY
14	TRBV21-1	TRBJ2-7	ASGRGQGEGFGEQY
11	TRBV29-1	TRBJ1-2	SVVGQDPYGYT
10	TRBV12-3/TRBV12-4	TRBJ2-2	ASSTIVGELF
16	TRBV12-3/TRBV12-4	TRBJ2-7	ASSLEGHDSRITYEQY
11	TRBV3-1	TRBJ2-1	ASSTRGGWEQF
14	TRBV4-2	TRBJ2-1	ASSQASGDRQFEQF
12	TRBV7-2	TRBJ2-1	ASSLGGRPNEQF
12	TRBV9	TRBJ2-5	ASSVSGGPETQY
14	TRBV13	TRBJ2-1	ASSLPAGLAGVEQF
11	TRBV5-5	TRBJ2-3	ASRFDRTDTQY
14	TRBV7-9	TRBJ2-1	ASSLGQWSSYNEQF
13	TRBV5-1	TRBJ2-1	ASSLAKNSYNEQF
11	TRBV29-1	TRBJ2-7	SVTGTVTYEQY
12	TRBV7-9	TRBJ2-5	ASTRVQTQETQY
19	TRBV24-1	TRBJ2-1	ATSDAPTTSGGARVVNEQF
11	TRBV29-1	TRBJ2-3	SVRGRGTDTQY
13	TRBV28	TRBJ2-7	ASSPRAPMAYEQY
13	TRBV6-2/TRBV6-3	TRBJ1-5	ASSGRRYSNQPQH
15	TRBV4-3	TRBJ1-1	ASSQDRLRGHLFEAF
11	TRBV4-3	TRBJ1-4	ASSPGVGEKLF
12	TRBV5-1	TRBJ2-7	ASSQGQAIYEQY
13	TRBV15	TRBJ2-3	ATGEGAFSTDTQY